The T cell receptor beta chain under discussion was sequenced for a study of radiation and T cells in renal cell carcinoma. V lost 4 bases, J lost 4 bases, and 5 bases stayed unmatched. CDR1 and CDR2 (germline): SEHNR, FQNEAQ (reference sequence). This CDR3 spans 14 amino acids. Some clones are missing from TCRdb's copy, which holds only in-frame ones; the method was immunoSEQ multiplex PCR. The table lists 150,000 to 200,000 clones, roughly 90% of them singletons. Time point specified: blood 4 weeks post-SBRT, at nephrectomy. The treatment here: 15 Gy SBRT to primary tumor, nephrectomy 4 weeks later.

The starting material was blood, obtained from a patient whose treatment included radiotherapy and nephrectomy. The sequence derives from a woman aged 50 to 60 with renal cell carcinoma. The chain recombines TRBV7-9 with TRBJ1-1; 8 bases fit TRBD1. CDR3 loop: CASSSQGGITEAFF. The CDR3 region has the DNA TGTGCCAGCAGCTCACAGGGGGGTATCACTGAAGCTTTCTTT. Filled out from reference TRBV7-9 and TRBJ1-1, the complete variable domain reads DTGVSQNPRHKITKRGQNVTFRCDPISEHNRLYWYRQTLGQGPEFLTYFQNEAQLEKSRLLSDRFSAERPKGSFSTLEIQRTEQGDSAMYLCASSSQGGITEAFFGQGTRLTVV.